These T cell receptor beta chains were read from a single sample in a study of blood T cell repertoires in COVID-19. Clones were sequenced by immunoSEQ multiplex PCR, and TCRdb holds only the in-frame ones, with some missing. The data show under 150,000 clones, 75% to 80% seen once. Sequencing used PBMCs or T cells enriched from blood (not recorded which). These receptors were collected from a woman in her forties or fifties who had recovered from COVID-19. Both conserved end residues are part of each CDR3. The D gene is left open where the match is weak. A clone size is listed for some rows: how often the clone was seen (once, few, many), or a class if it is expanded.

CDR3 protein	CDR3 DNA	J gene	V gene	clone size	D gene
CASSSAPGLAVPSYEQYF	TGTGCCAGCAGCTCAGCCCCGGGACTAGCGGTCCCCTCCTACGAGCAGTACTTC	TRBJ2-7	TRBV9	-	TRBD2
CASSQDPGDYGYTF	TGCGCCAGCAGCCAAGATCCCGGGGACTATGGCTACACCTTC	TRBJ1-2	TRBV4-1	few	-
CASSRDFISYNEQFF	TGTGCCAGTAGTAGGGACTTTATCTCCTACAATGAGCAGTTCTTC	TRBJ2-1	TRBV19	-	-
CASSFTSGRVNEQFF	TGCGCCAGCAGCTTCACTAGCGGGAGGGTTAATGAGCAGTTCTTC	TRBJ2-1	TRBV5-1	-	TRBD2
CARSTPNTEAFF	TGTGCCAGGAGTACACCGAACACTGAAGCTTTCTTT	TRBJ1-1	TRBV2	-	-
CASSRGEGNYGYTF	TGTGCCAGCAGCCGAGGGGAGGGGAACTATGGCTACACCTTC	TRBJ1-2	TRBV7-9	-	-
CASSFSEAGELFF	TGTGCCAGCAGCTTCAGCGAGGCCGGGGAGCTGTTTTTT	TRBJ2-2	TRBV7-9	-	-
CASLGRESSNEQFF	TGTGCCAGCCTCGGACGGGAATCCTCCAATGAGCAGTTCTTC	TRBJ2-1	TRBV27	-	-
CASSFYGNTEAFF	TGTGCCAGCAGCTTCTACGGGAACACTGAAGCTTTCTTT	TRBJ1-1	TRBV7-9	-	-
CASSLGARVMNTEAFF	TGTGCCAGCAGCTTAGGTGCCCGAGTCATGAACACTGAAGCTTTCTTT	TRBJ1-1	TRBV7-9	-	-
CASSLSPHSYGYTF	TGTGCCAGCAGTTTATCGCCGCACAGCTATGGCTACACCTTC	TRBJ1-2	TRBV28	-	-
CATSAQDRGYNEQFF	TGTGCCACCAGTGCCCAGGACAGGGGTTACAATGAGCAGTTCTTC	TRBJ2-1	TRBV24-1	-	TRBD1
CASSPPSSGGDEQFF	TGTGCCAGCTCACCACCCAGTAGCGGGGGTGATGAGCAGTTCTTC	TRBJ2-1	TRBV18	few	TRBD2
CASSQVAGGLETQYF	TGTGCCAGCAGCCAAGTTGCGGGGGGGCTAGAGACCCAGTACTTC	TRBJ2-5	TRBV4-2	-	TRBD2
CASSFRDRASSGNTIYF	TGTGCCAGCAGCTTCCGGGACAGGGCTAGCTCTGGAAACACCATATATTTT	TRBJ1-3	TRBV7-8	-	TRBD1
CASSLSSGSSNEQYF	TGTGCCAGCAGTTTATCCTCCGGGAGCTCCAACGAGCAGTACTTC	TRBJ2-7	TRBV28	-	-
CASNQQRGGTAEAFF	TGTGCCAGTAACCAACAGAGAGGGGGAACGGCTGAAGCTTTCTTT	TRBJ1-1	TRBV19	-	-
CASSGGLAQYF	TGCGCCAGCAGCGGGGGACTCGCGCAGTACTTC	TRBJ2-7	TRBV5-1	-	-
CASSLTRRESGNTIYF	TGCGCCAGCAGCTTGACTAGACGGGAATCGGGAAACACCATATATTTT	TRBJ1-3	TRBV5-1	few	-
CASSFGLLTYEQYF	TGTGCCAGCAGTTTCGGTCTCTTAACCTACGAGCAGTACTTC	TRBJ2-7	TRBV27	few	-